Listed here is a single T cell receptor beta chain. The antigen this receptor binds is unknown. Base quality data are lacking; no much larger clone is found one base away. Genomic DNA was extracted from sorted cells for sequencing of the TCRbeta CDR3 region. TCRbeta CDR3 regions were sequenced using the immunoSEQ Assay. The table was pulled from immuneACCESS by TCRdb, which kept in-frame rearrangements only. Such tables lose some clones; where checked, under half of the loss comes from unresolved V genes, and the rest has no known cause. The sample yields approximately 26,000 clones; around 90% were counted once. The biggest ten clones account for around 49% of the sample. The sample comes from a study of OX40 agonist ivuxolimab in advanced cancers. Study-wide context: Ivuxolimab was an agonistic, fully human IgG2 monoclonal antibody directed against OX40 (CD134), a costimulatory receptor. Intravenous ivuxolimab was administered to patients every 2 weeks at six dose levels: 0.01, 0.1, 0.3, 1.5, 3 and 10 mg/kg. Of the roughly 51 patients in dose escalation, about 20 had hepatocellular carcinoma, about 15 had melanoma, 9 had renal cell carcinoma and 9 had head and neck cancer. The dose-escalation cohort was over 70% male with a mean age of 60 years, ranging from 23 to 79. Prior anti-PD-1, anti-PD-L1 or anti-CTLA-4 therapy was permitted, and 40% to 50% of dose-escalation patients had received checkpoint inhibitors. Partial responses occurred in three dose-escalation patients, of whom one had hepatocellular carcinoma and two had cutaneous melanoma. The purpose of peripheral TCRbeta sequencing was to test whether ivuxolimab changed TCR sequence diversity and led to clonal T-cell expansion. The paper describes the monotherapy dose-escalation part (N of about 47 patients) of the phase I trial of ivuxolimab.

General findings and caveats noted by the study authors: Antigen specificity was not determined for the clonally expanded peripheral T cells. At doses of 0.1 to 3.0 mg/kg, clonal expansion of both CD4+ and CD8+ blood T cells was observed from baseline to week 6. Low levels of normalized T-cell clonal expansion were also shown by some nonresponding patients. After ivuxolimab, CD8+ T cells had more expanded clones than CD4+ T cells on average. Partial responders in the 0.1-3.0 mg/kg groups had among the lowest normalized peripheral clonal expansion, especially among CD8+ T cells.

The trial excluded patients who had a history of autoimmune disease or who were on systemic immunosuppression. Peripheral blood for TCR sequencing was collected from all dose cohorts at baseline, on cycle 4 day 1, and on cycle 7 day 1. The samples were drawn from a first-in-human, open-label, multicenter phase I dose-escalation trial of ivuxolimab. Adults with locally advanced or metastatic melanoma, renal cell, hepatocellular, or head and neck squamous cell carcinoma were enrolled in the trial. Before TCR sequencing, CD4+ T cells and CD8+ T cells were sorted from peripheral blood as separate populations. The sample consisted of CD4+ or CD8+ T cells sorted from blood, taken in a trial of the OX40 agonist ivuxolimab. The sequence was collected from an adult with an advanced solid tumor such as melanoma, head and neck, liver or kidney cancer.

The CDR3 has the sequence CASSWTWDGPLPQYF. The nucleotide sequence is TGTGCCAGCAGCTGGACGTGGGACGGGCCTTTGCCCCAGTACTTC. The chain is encoded by TRBV11-2 joined to TRBJ2-5; the D element could tentatively be TRBD1 or TRBD2, as 5 bases agree for each. Trimming takes 4 bases from V and 9 bases from J, and the germline ends sit 21 bases apart. For CDR1 and CDR2, the germline V gene lists SGHAT and FQNNGV. The CDR3 spans 15 residues, from the cysteine through the phenylalanine. Only the CDR3 part of the read is kept: 45 bases, read in frame from the first base.